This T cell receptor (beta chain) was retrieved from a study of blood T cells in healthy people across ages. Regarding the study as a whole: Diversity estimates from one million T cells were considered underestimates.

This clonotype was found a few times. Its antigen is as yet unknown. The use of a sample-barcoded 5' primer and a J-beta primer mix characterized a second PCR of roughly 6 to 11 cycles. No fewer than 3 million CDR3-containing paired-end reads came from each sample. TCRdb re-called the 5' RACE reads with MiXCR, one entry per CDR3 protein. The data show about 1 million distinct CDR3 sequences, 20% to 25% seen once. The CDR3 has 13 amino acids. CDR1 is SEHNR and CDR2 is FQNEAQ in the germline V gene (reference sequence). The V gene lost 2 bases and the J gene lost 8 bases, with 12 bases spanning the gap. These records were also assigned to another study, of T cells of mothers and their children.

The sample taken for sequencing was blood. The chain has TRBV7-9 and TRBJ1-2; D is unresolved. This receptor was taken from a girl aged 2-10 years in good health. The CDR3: CASSLKVPEGYTF. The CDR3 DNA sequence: TGTGCCAGCAGCTTAAAGGTGCCGGAGGGCTACACCTTC.